The entry below gives a single T cell receptor (beta chain) sequence along with its context. The sample originates from a study of T-cell reconstitution after alpha-beta-depleted transplantation in children. Germline V lookup: CDR1 SQVTM, CDR2 ANQGSEA. The CDR3 loop spans 15 amino acids. The junction had 7 bases not matched to a gene; V was cut back by 8 bases and J by 2 bases. For TCRbeta, the library was prepared with unique molecular identifiers. TCRdb analysed the PCR reads with MiXCR anew, one entry per CDR3 protein. The repertoire holds over 200,000 distinct CDR3 sequences, with about a tenth as singletons.

This receptor was taken from a human donor who donated a stem cell graft to a child with acute lymphoblastic leukemia. The chain joins TRBV29-1 to TRBJ2-2, with 11 bases fitting TRBD2. The sequencing used PBMCs from the stem cell graft donor, collected from the stem cell graft. The CDR3: CSSYGTSGNTGELFF. DNA of the CDR3: TGCAGCTCTTACGGGACTAGCGGAAACACCGGGGAGCTGTTTTTT.